This T cell receptor beta chain came from a study of T cells in tuberculosis. The overall study: The T cells targeted glucose monomycolate, a mycobacterial lipid, via CD1B. Within 7 days of starting treatment, or before, PBMC were stored.

Comments on this clone: The antigen is unknown.

Only in-frame clones appear in the TCRdb table, and some are missing; sequencing was by immunoSEQ multiplex PCR. Among roughly 34,000 clones listed, 87% were seen once. Trimming removed 3 bases from V and 8 bases from J, with 11 bases in between. The CDR3 is 11 amino acids. Germline CDR1 is DFQATT and CDR2 is SNEGSKA (reference sequence). Time point noted: new active TB diagnosis, blood taken before or within 7 days of starting treatment. HIV-seronegative South African adults aged 18 years or older had newly diagnosed active tuberculosis. Whole-study findings and limits: Smaller distances to GMM-specific TCRs suggested their expansion in active tuberculosis.

J is TRBJ2-7 and V is TRBV20-1; D is possibly TRBD2 (5 bases). This material consisted of PBMCs, taken at tuberculosis diagnosis. The TCR comes from an adult with tuberculosis. CDR3 in DNA: TGCAGTGCTAGGACGGGGTCTCAGCAGTACTTC. Translation: CSARTGSQQYF.